This record concerns one TCR beta chain sequence. Losses at the gene ends were 4 bases for V and 0 bases for J; bases not matched to a gene: 8. Germline V lookup: CDR1 SGHTA, CDR2 FQGNSA. This CDR3 spans 18 amino acids. This record comes from a study of Ad26.COV2.S vaccination and SARS-CoV-2 variants. TCRdb's copy holds only in-frame clones and misses some; the assay was immunoSEQ multiplex PCR. The repertoire consists of about 400,000 clones, with approximately 90% occurring once and the leading ten covering around 1.8%. Specified treatment: 15 to 20 received Ad26.COV2.S at low or high dose, single or two shots; about five received placebo; per-sample allocation not given. Specimens were obtained on day 63 following the first vaccine or placebo injection.

This TCR came from a person between 18 and 59 years old who received the Ad26.COV2.S COVID-19 vaccine or a placebo. The sample in question was peripheral blood, obtained in a trial of Ad26.COV2.S vaccine versus placebo. The rearrangement joins TRBV7-2 to TRBJ2-1; TRBD1 agrees at 11 bases. The CDR3 is CASSYLDRGRPSYNEQFF. CDR3 DNA sequence: TGTGCCAGCAGCTACCTGGACAGGGGGCGGCCCTCCTACAATGAGCAGTTCTTC.